One T cell receptor (beta chain) is described in this entry. This sample was taken from a study of blood T cell repertoires in COVID-19. The CDR3 extends over 21 amino acids. V shed 2 bases and J 5 bases; nucleotides not matched to a gene: 23. Germline CDR1 MNHEY, CDR2 SVGEGT. In the original processing: Estimation of nucleated cell counts was performed using reference gene primer amplification. Generated by immunoSEQ multiplex PCR, the TCRdb table keeps only in-frame clones and is missing some. V and J calls and clone size follow that table, whereas D and trimming were derived from the DNA. Among around 290,000 clones listed, more than 70% were seen once.

The sample was PBMCs or T cells enriched from blood (not recorded which). The TCR originated in a woman in her sixties in a cohort exposed to, infected with or recovered from COVID-19 (not recorded which). V and J are TRBV6-2 or TRBV6-3 and TRBJ2-2; 7 bases fit TRBD2. The CDR3 loop is CASSYPVPPKSGTTQTGELFF. The DNA for the CDR3 is TGTGCCAGCAGTTACCCCGTTCCACCTAAGTCCGGGACTACTCAGACCGGGGAGCTGTTTTTT.